The 24 T cell receptor beta chains below come from one sample, sequenced in a study of T cells in Graves' hyperthyroidism and ophthalmopathy. Amplification of TCR beta CDR3 regions was performed using RNA transcripts as template. The study used the HTBI primer set for a first-round RT-PCR of the TCR CDR3. One entry per CDR3 protein, called by TCRdb with MiXCR from the multiplex PCR reads. Among approximately 560,000 distinct CDR3 sequences listed, around 16% were seen once. Material for sequencing was blood. All receptors derive from a woman under 40 with Graves' hyperthyroidism.

The CDR3 is CASSIDVAGNPYEQYF. The CDR3 DNA follows: TGTGCCAGTAGTATAGATGTGGCCGGGAATCCCTACGAGCAGTACTTC. The rearrangement links TRBV19 to TRBJ2-7; possible D gene TRBD2, 5 bases. The germline V and J ends were trimmed by 0 bases and 2 bases, with 14 bases remaining between them. This CDR3 is built from 16 residues. CDR1 and CDR2 from the germline V gene are LNHDA and SQIVND (reference sequence).

J is TRBJ2-5 and V is TRBV27; D unclear. The germline V gene encodes CDR1 MNHEY and CDR2 SMNVEV (reference sequence). The CDR3 has 12 amino acids. The ends were cut back, 6 bases at V and 5 bases at J, with 10 bases in the middle. CDR3 protein: CASRGIGETQYF. CDR3 coding DNA: TGTGCCAGCAGGGGGATCGGGGAGACCCAGTACTTC.

This clonotype was counted at least ten times. The chain carries TRBV30 and TRBJ2-1; possibly TRBD2 for D (6 bases). Germline V CDR1 and CDR2: GTSNPN, SVGIG (reference sequence). The CDR3 totals 16 residues. Between the trimmed V and J ends, which lost 0 bases and 0 bases, there was a span of 12 bases. The chain's CDR3 is CAWSVARGTSYNEQFF. Written as DNA, the CDR3 is TGTGCCTGGAGTGTAGCTCGCGGGACCTCCTACAATGAGCAGTTCTTC.

V and J are TRBV5-1 and TRBJ2-5; D is ambiguous. The germline gives CDR1 SGHRS, CDR2 YFSETQ. The length of the CDR3 is 12 residues. V lost 1 base to trimming and J lost 5 bases, with 6 bases between them. This CDR3 reads CASSLSDETQYF. As DNA, the CDR3 is TGCGCCAGCAGCTTGTCGGACGAGACCCAGTACTTC.

This clonotype was seen at least ten times. This chain joins TRBV5-1 and TRBJ2-7, with D unresolved. The V gene lost 4 bases and the J gene lost 0 bases, with 14 bases spanning the gap. CDR1 and CDR2 from the germline V gene are SGHRS and YFSETQ. The length of the CDR3 is 15 residues. This CDR3 reads CASSPLQVGSYEQYF. DNA of the CDR3: TGCGCCAGCAGCCCACTTCAAGTGGGCTCCTACGAGCAGTACTTC.

This clonotype was counted at least ten times. This sequence joins TRBV7-9 and TRBJ2-7, with 9 bases matching TRBD2. CDR1 and CDR2 (germline): SEHNR, FQNEAQ (reference sequence). V trimming: 6 bases; J trimming: 4 bases; junction bases outside the gene matches: 10. This CDR3 is 15 amino acids long. The CDR3 region is CASSRIAGVGYEQYF. The CDR3 coding sequence is TGTGCCAGCAGTCGGATAGCGGGAGTTGGGTACGAGCAGTACTTC.

V is TRBV12-3 or TRBV12-4 and J is TRBJ2-3; D not resolved. V dropped 6 bases and J dropped 1 base, with 14 bases sitting between them. This CDR3 has 15 amino acids. CDR3 nucleotide sequence: TGTGCCAGCAGCTCGACAACGACCGGCACAGATACGCAGTATTTT. Translating gives CASSSTTTGTDTQYF.

The chain joins TRBV2 to TRBJ1-2; no reliable D call. The germline CDR1 and CDR2 sequences are SNHLY and FYNNEI. Trimming pared 4 bases from V and 6 bases from J, leaving 6 bases between. The CDR3 contains 11 residues. CDR3 coding DNA: TGTGCCAGCAGTGGGGAACATGGCTACACCTTC. Translation: CASSGEHGYTF. The variable domain in full, with the rest retrieved from reference TRBV2 and TRBJ1-2, is EPEVTQTPSHQVTQMGQEVILRCVPISNHLYFYWYRQILGQKVEFLVSFYNNEISEKSEIFDDQFSVERPDGSNFTLKIRSTKLEDSAMYFCASSGEHGYTFGSGTRLTVV.

J is TRBJ2-5 and V is TRBV6-2 or TRBV6-3; weak D call: TRBD2 (5 bases). V lost 0 bases, J lost 12 bases, and 8 bases lay in between. Germline values: CDR1 MNHEY, CDR2 SVGEGT. The length of the CDR3 is 11 residues. Here the CDR3 DNA reads TGTGCCAGCAGTTACTCCGGGAAAGAGTACTTC. Translated: CASSYSGKEYF.

This clonotype was observed many times. The CDR3 here is CASSQRVSYNEQFF. Written as DNA, the CDR3 is TGTGCCAGCAGCCAGAGGGTCTCCTACAATGAGCAGTTCTTC. The chain is built from TRBV27 and TRBJ2-1; perhaps TRBD2 as D (5 bases). Germline CDR1 reads MNHEY; CDR2 reads SMNVEV (reference sequence). Trimming took 6 bases from V and 0 from J, leaving 9 bases between them. CDR3 length: 14 residues.

Many counts were recorded for this clonotype. For the CDR3, the DNA is TGTGCCAGCAGCTCAAGATATCGGACAGGGGTCTCCTACGAGCAGTACTTC. Protein product: CASSSRYRTGVSYEQYF. The chain combines TRBV7-9 with TRBJ2-7, with 9 bases matching TRBD1. Germline CDR1 and CDR2: SEHNR and FQNEAQ (reference sequence). J lost 0 bases, V lost 4 bases, and 10 bases had no gene match. CDR3 length equals 17 residues.

This clonotype showed up many times. The genes are TRBV28 and TRBJ2-1; D remains unclear. Trimming took 2 bases from V and 7 from J, leaving 12 bases between them. Looked up from germline, CDR1 is MDHEN and CDR2 is SYDVKM. This CDR3 contains 14 residues. The CDR3 nucleotides read TGTGCCAGCAGTTTAGACCCCAGTCGGAATGAGCAGTTCTTC. It specifies CASSLDPSRNEQFF.

This clonotype was picked up many times. The V gene is TRBV5-1, the J gene TRBJ1-6, with TRBD1 as a possible D gene (6 bases). The CDR3 extends over 18 amino acids. Deletions cut 0 bases from V and 0 bases from J, with 13 bases between. Germline V CDR1 and CDR2: SGHRS, YFSETQ. CDR3 DNA: TGCGCCAGCAGCTTGGTCGGACAGCGAAGCTCCTATAATTCACCCCTCCACTTT. Residues: CASSLVGQRSSYNSPLHF.

This clonotype was found a few times. A much larger clone differs from this one at a single base, so this may be a read error. The chain employs TRBV28 and TRBJ1-1, with D perhaps matching TRBD1 (5 bases). The ends were cut back, 4 bases at V and 4 bases at J, with 7 bases in the middle. The germline V gene has CDR1 MDHEN and CDR2 SYDVKM. The CDR3 length is 12 residues. CDR3: CASSWGVTEAFF. DNA of the CDR3: TGTGCCAGCAGTTGGGGGGTCACTGAAGCTTTCTTT.

This clonotype has only a few counts. This chain connects TRBV20-1 to TRBJ2-7, with TRBD2 matching 11 bases. The CDR3 is made up of 16 amino acids. With 0 bases clipped from V and 6 bases from J, the junction kept 10 bases outside the gene matches. Germline V lookup: CDR1 DFQATT, CDR2 SNEGSKA (reference sequence). CDR3 residues: CSARDLLAGDPIEQYF. In nucleotides, the CDR3 is TGCAGTGCTAGAGACCTACTAGCGGGAGACCCGATCGAGCAGTACTTC.

In DNA form, the CDR3 reads TGTGCCAGCAGAAACACAGCCAAAAACATTCAGTACTTC. Its translation is CASRNTAKNIQYF. V usage is TRBV12-3 or TRBV12-4 and J usage is TRBJ2-4; D unresolved. Trimming cost V 6 bases and J 0 bases, with 6 bases left between them. The length of the CDR3 is 13 residues.

This clonotype was recorded at least ten times. CDR3 protein: CSARTGSGTEAFF. The DNA of the CDR3 is TGCAGTGCTAGGACAGGGTCCGGGACTGAAGCTTTCTTT. The chain has TRBV20-1 and TRBJ1-1, with 7 bases identical to TRBD1. This CDR3 region has 13 residues. Germline V CDR1 and CDR2: DFQATT, SNEGSKA (reference sequence). The V and J ends lost 3 bases and 5 bases, in that order; junction bases with no gene match: 6.

This clonotype showed up just a few times. V is TRBV19 and J is TRBJ2-1; a possible D gene is TRBD2 (7 bases). The CDR3 has 14 amino acids. Trimming pared 5 bases from V and 3 bases from J, leaving 11 bases between. Germline V gives CDR1 LNHDA, CDR2 SQIVND (reference sequence). The CDR3 sequence is CASSGGAVYNEQFF. In DNA form, the CDR3 reads TGTGCCAGTAGTGGGGGGGCAGTCTACAATGAGCAGTTCTTC.

The chain has TRBV18 and TRBJ2-1; 7 nucleotides align to TRBD1. Trimming at V came to 6 bases and at J to 0 bases, leaving 5 bases not matched to a gene. The germline CDR1 and CDR2 sequences are KGHSH and LQKENI. The CDR3 extends over 15 amino acids. The DNA for the CDR3 is TGTGCCAGCTCGGGGACAGTTACCTCCTACAATGAGCAGTTCTTC. Encoded protein: CASSGTVTSYNEQFF. The variable domain in full, with the rest retrieved from reference TRBV18 and TRBJ2-1, is NAGVMQNPRHLVRRRGQEARLRCSPMKGHSHVYWYRQLPEEGLKFMVYLQKENIIDESGMPKERFSAEFPKEGPSILRIQQVVRGDSAAYFCASSGTVTSYNEQFFGPGTRLTVL.

This clonotype was seen only a few times. V gene TRBV15 combines with J gene TRBJ2-7; D might be TRBD2 (6 bases). Germline V lookup: CDR1 LNHNV, CDR2 YYDKDF (reference sequence). Trimming removed 5 bases at V and 2 bases at J, with 13 bases between. This CDR3 spans 14 amino acids. The CDR3 DNA reads as TGTGCCACCAGCGGTGGCGGGAACACCTACGAGCAGTACTTC. Protein product: CATSGGGNTYEQYF.

The rearrangement joins TRBV18 to TRBJ2-1; 8 bases align to TRBD1. V lost 3 bases, J lost 6 bases, and 4 bases stayed unmatched. Germline CDR1 is KGHSH and CDR2 is LQKENI. The CDR3 is 14 amino acids. CDR3 DNA: TGTGCCAGCTCACCCACAGGGGGAGGCAATGAGCAGTTCTTC. Its translation: CASSPTGGGNEQFF.

This clonotype was recorded at least ten times. The chain has TRBV5-1 and TRBJ2-3; no reliable D call. V lost 1 base to trimming and J lost 0 bases, with 12 bases between them. Looked up from germline, CDR1 is SGHRS and CDR2 is YFSETQ. This CDR3 has 16 residues. The CDR3 sequence is CASSLSGSLSTDTQYF. The CDR3 DNA is TGCGCCAGCAGCTTGTCGGGCTCCCTAAGCACAGATACGCAGTATTTT.

This clonotype was counted at least ten times. This chain uses TRBV12-3 or TRBV12-4 with TRBJ1-2; D possibly corresponds to TRBD1 (5 bases). The V and J ends lost 3 bases and 1 base respectively, with 9 bases between them. The CDR3 consists of 14 residues. CDR3 coding DNA: TGTGCCAGCAGTTTGTTTGGGGGTAACTATGGCTACACCTTC. Residues: CASSLFGGNYGYTF.

This rearrangement joins TRBV28 to TRBJ2-2; 10 bases are shared with TRBD1. This CDR3 comprises 13 residues. V gave up 10 bases and J gave up 8 bases; unmatched junction bases: 7. CDR1 and CDR2 from the germline V gene are MDHEN and SYDVKM. Here the CDR3 reads CATDRGPTGELFF. The CDR3 coding sequence is TGTGCCACCGACAGGGGGCCTACTGGGGAGCTGTTTTTT.